The 24 T cell receptor beta chains given below trace back to one sample, sequenced in a study of PD-L1 blockade in urothelial cancer. The data were produced by immunoSEQ multiplex PCR, yet TCRdb's version contains in-frame clones alone and is incomplete. In the table there are tens of thousands of clones, roughly four fifths of which are singletons. Sequencing was performed on PBMCs, taken around atezolizumab (anti-PD-L1) treatment. These receptors all come from a man in his 70s with urothelial cancer.

The V and J genes are TRBV15 and TRBJ2-1; TRBD2 is a possible D gene (6 bases). Germline CDR1 LNHNV, CDR2 YYDKDF (reference sequence). V lost 5 bases and J lost 2, with 13 bases in between. This CDR3 has 15 residues. CDR3 sequence reads: CATSARSGAYNEQFF. CDR3 sequence (DNA): TGTGCCACCAGCGCCCGTAGCGGCGCCTACAATGAGCAGTTCTTC.

The V gene is TRBV9, the J gene TRBJ1-4; 8 bases match TRBD1. V was pared by 4 bases and J by 7 bases, with 12 bases of the junction left unmatched. The CDR3 is 16 residues long. Germline V CDR1 and CDR2: SGDLS, YYNGEE. CDR3 in DNA: TGTGCCAGCAGCCCGAGGACAGGGTCTTGGGGTGAAAAACTGTTTTTT. This encodes CASSPRTGSWGEKLFF.

This chain joins TRBV7-3 and TRBJ2-7; TRBD2 aligns across 8 bases. The CDR3 runs 13 residues. V was pared by 5 bases and J by 4 bases, with 4 bases of the junction left unmatched. Germline V lookup: CDR1 SGHTA, CDR2 FQGTGA. The chain's CDR3 is CASSQSGGYEQYF. The CDR3 coding sequence is TGTGCCAGCAGCCAATCGGGGGGGTACGAGCAGTACTTC.

V gene TRBV27 combines with J gene TRBJ2-7; tentative D call: TRBD1 (5 bases). Germline assignment: CDR1 MNHEY and CDR2 SMNVEV (reference sequence). The V gene lost 3 bases and the J gene lost 2 bases, with 8 bases spanning the gap. The CDR3 consists of 13 residues. CDR3 protein: CASSFQGPYEQYF. DNA of the CDR3: TGTGCCAGCAGTTTCCAGGGCCCCTACGAGCAGTACTTC.

For this clone: At one boundary the junction diverges from the germline segment, which might be a read error. The rearrangement links TRBV27 to TRBJ2-1; TRBD2 is a possible D gene (5 bases). This CDR3 spans 19 amino acids. The germline gives CDR1 MNHEY, CDR2 SMNVEV (reference sequence). CDR3 nucleotides: TGTACCAGCAGTAGAACTAGGGAACAACTACAATACCCTTACAATGAGCAGTTCTTC. This encodes CTSSRTREQLQYPYNEQFF.

The rearrangement joins TRBV28 to TRBJ2-3; possibly TRBD2 for D (6 bases). The V end lost 4 bases, the J end lost 4 bases, and 12 bases lay between the germline ends. The CDR3 contains 14 residues. Germline lookup yields CDR1 MDHEN and CDR2 SYDVKM. The DNA for the CDR3 is TGTGCCAGCAGTTCAGTCTCGGGGGCAGATACGCAGTATTTT. This gives the protein CASSSVSGADTQYF.

There are a few counts of this clone. The chain uses TRBV19 and TRBJ1-5, with D maybe TRBD1 (5 bases). The germline V gene encodes CDR1 LNHDA and CDR2 SQIVND (reference sequence). With 3 bases removed from V and 11 bases from J, the gap between germline ends came to 17 bases. This CDR3 has 14 amino acids. As DNA, the CDR3 is TGTGCCAGTAGTATGGGGCAGAACGTGAGATCCCAGCATTTT. Translated, it gives CASSMGQNVRSQHF.

The CDR3 protein is CASVRGVNTEAFF. The CDR3 nucleotides are TGTGCCAGCGTCAGGGGGGTGAACACTGAAGCTTTCTTT. The chain is built from TRBV2 and TRBJ1-1; TRBD1 matches 7 bases. This CDR3 region has 13 residues. The J segment lost 0 bases and the V segment lost 8 bases, leaving 3 bases of the junction unmatched. Germline V gene lookup returns CDR1 SNHLY and CDR2 FYNNEI.

The chain is built from TRBV5-6 and TRBJ2-7; tentatively, D is TRBD2 (5 bases). Germline V gives CDR1 SGHDT, CDR2 YYEEEE. Trimming cost V 4 bases and J 3 bases, with 11 bases left between them. The CDR3 has 13 amino acids. DNA for the CDR3: TGTGCCAGCAGCGACGGACTGCTCTACGAGCAGTACTTC. Translating gives CASSDGLLYEQYF.

This chain uses TRBV19 with TRBJ2-6, with no clear D. Trimming took 7 bases from V and 1 from J, leaving 8 bases between them. The CDR3 extends over 14 amino acids. Germline values: CDR1 LNHDA, CDR2 SQIVND (reference sequence). The CDR3 DNA is TGTGCCAGTAATCCCGTTTCTGGGGCCAACGTCCTGACTTTC. It codes for CASNPVSGANVLTF.

The CDR3 DNA sequence: TGTGCCAGCAGCTTACGGGATCCAAAGTACACAGATACGCAGTATTTT. It encodes CASSLRDPKYTDTQYF. This rearrangement joins TRBV7-3 to TRBJ2-3, with D perhaps TRBD2 (5 bases). The CDR3 consists of 16 residues. The germline V gene encodes CDR1 SGHTA and CDR2 FQGTGA. Trimming took 2 bases from V and 2 from J, leaving 14 bases between them.

The chain is built from TRBV7-8 and TRBJ2-1; the match to TRBD2 covers 7 bases. This CDR3 has 13 residues. The V gene end was trimmed by 1 base and the J gene end by 8 bases; junction bases not matched to a gene: 2. CDR1 is SGHVS, CDR2 FQNEAQ, per germline. In nucleotides, the CDR3 is TGTGCCAGCAGCTTAGGCGGGAGTGATGAGCAGTTCTTC. This encodes CASSLGGSDEQFF. Variable domain in full (rest from reference TRBV7-8 and TRBJ2-1): GAGVSQSPRYKVAKRGQDVALRCDPISGHVSLFWYQQALGQGPEFLTYFQNEAQLDKSGLPSDRFFAERPEGSVSTLKIQRTQQEDSAVYLCASSLGGSDEQFFGPGTRLTVL.

The chain employs TRBV7-9 and TRBJ2-3, with 7 bases that match TRBD1. V shed 1 base, J shed 12 bases, and the junction held 10 bases outside the gene matches. The CDR3 covers 14 residues. Germline-derived CDR1 and CDR2 are SEHNR and FQNEAQ (reference sequence). CDR3 DNA sequence: TGTGCCAGCAGCTTAGTAGGGGACAGCGGTACACAGTATTTT. Translated: CASSLVGDSGTQYF.

The chain employs TRBV6-1 and TRBJ2-7, with D possibly being TRBD2 (5 bases). Trimming cost V 5 bases and J 12 bases, with 17 bases left between them. Germline V lookup: CDR1 MNHNS, CDR2 SASEGT. The CDR3 covers 12 residues. The CDR3 coding sequence is TGTGCCAGCAGTAGAGACGGGATAAGCAGGTACTTC. This codes for CASSRDGISRYF.

The rearrangement uses TRBV27 and TRBJ2-2; 7 nucleotides line up with TRBD2. This CDR3 spans 17 amino acids. CDR1 MNHEY and CDR2 SMNVEV come from the germline V gene (reference sequence). The V and J ends lost 1 base and 7 bases, in that order; junction bases with no gene match: 12. As DNA, the CDR3 is TGTGCCAGCAGTTTATTCGCACCTACGGGGGAGGGCGGGGAGCTGTTTTTT. As protein: CASSLFAPTGEGGELFF.

The gene calls are TRBV5-6 and TRBJ2-7; 8 bases fit TRBD2. With V trimmed by 7 bases and J by 6 bases, 15 bases remained unmatched. Germline V gene data show CDR1 as SGHDT and CDR2 as YYEEEE. CDR3 length: 15 residues. CDR3: CASALSGTSASEQYF. The CDR3 DNA sequence: TGTGCCAGCGCCCTTAGCGGGACATCAGCTTCCGAGCAGTACTTC.

The table lists this clone with a count of one. The chain combines TRBV4-1 with TRBJ1-1; the D gene is possibly TRBD1 (6 bases). The germline V gene has CDR1 MGHRA and CDR2 YSYEKL. The CDR3 is made up of 18 amino acids. The V and J ends lost 4 bases and 3 bases respectively, with 24 bases between them. The CDR3 is CASSLRVSQGRGDTEAFF. In nucleotides, the CDR3 is TGCGCCAGCAGCCTAAGAGTATCGCAGGGGAGAGGTGACACTGAAGCTTTCTTT.

The chain carries TRBV10-3 and TRBJ2-3; the match to TRBD1 covers 10 bases. This CDR3 contains 15 residues. The germline gives CDR1 ENHRY, CDR2 SYGVKD. The J segment lost 4 bases and the V segment lost 3 bases, leaving 4 bases of the junction unmatched. The CDR3 reads CAISDRDRGADTQYF. CDR3 in DNA: TGTGCCATCAGTGACCGGGACAGGGGCGCAGATACGCAGTATTTT.

The chain joins TRBV5-4 to TRBJ1-2; D remains ambiguous. Trimming shortened V by 3 bases and J by 2 bases, and 14 bases separated the two germline ends. This CDR3 has 15 residues. Germline V lookup: CDR1 SGHNT, CDR2 YYREEE (reference sequence). The CDR3 region is CASSSPGEENYGYTF. The CDR3 nucleotides read TGTGCCAGCAGCTCCCCTGGGGAGGAGAACTATGGCTACACCTTC.

The chain uses TRBV30 and TRBJ1-4; 8 bases are shared with TRBD1. V lost 3 bases, J lost 8 bases, and 8 bases stayed unmatched. Germline V gene data show CDR1 as GTSNPN and CDR2 as SVGIG (reference sequence). The CDR3 covers 14 residues. DNA for the CDR3: TGTGCCTGGAGCCGGACAGGGTCGGACGAAAAACTGTTTTTT. As protein: CAWSRTGSDEKLFF.

The CDR3 region has the DNA TGTGCCAGCAGCCGCGACAGACCTGCAACTAATGAAAAACTGTTTTTT. It codes for CASSRDRPATNEKLFF. The chain employs TRBV7-6 and TRBJ1-4, with a possible D match to TRBD1 (5 bases). Germline CDR1 is SGHVS and CDR2 is FNYEAQ. V was shortened by 5 bases and J by 0 bases, with 13 bases between the two germline ends. The CDR3 has 16 residues.

This chain connects TRBV6-6 to TRBJ1-5; D is undetermined. This CDR3 contains 13 residues. The V gene lost 7 bases and the J gene lost 1 base, with 8 bases spanning the gap. Looked up from germline, CDR1 is MNHNY and CDR2 is SVGAGI (reference sequence). The CDR3 DNA is TGTGCCAGCAAGGAGGGAAGCAATCAGCCCCAGCATTTT. Translated, it gives CASKEGSNQPQHF.

The chain joins TRBV5-6 to TRBJ1-5, with no clear D. CDR1 and CDR2 from the germline V gene are SGHDT and YYEEEE. The CDR3 length is 14 residues. V was cut by 3 bases and J by 2 bases, with 9 bases left in between. CDR3 region: CASSSAGGNQPQHF. As DNA, the CDR3 is TGTGCCAGCAGCTCGGCAGGTGGCAATCAGCCCCAGCATTTT.

The V and J genes are TRBV27 and TRBJ2-7; a weak D match, TRBD1 (6 bases). Trimming cost V 3 bases and J 0 bases, with 12 bases left between them. Germline CDR1 reads MNHEY; CDR2 reads SMNVEV (reference sequence). The CDR3 is made up of 15 amino acids. The CDR3 DNA reads as TGTGCCAGCAGTTTTAGGACAGCTGACTCCTACGAGCAGTACTTC. It specifies CASSFRTADSYEQYF.